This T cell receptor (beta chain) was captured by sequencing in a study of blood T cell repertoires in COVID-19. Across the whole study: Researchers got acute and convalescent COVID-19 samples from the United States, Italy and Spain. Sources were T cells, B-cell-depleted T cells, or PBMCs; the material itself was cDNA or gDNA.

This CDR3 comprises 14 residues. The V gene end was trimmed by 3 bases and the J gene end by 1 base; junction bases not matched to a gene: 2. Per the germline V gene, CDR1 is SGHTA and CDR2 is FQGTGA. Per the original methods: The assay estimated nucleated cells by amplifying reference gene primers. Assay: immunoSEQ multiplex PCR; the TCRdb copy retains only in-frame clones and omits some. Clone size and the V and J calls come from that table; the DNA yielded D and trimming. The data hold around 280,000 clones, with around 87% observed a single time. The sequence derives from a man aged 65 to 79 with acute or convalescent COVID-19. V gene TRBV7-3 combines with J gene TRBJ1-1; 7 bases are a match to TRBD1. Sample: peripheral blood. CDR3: CASSLQGGNTEAFF. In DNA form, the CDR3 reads TGTGCCAGCAGCTTGCAGGGGGGGAACACTGAAGCTTTCTTT.